This record concerns one T cell receptor beta chain sequence. Its specificity is unknown. The method was immunoSEQ multiplex PCR; TCRdb's version includes in-frame clones alone and lacks a portion of them. The table lists some 80,000 clones, approximately 85% of them singletons, with 0.7% to 0.95% in the top ten. The time point is: week 23, last vaccination. The vaccine gave 300 ug of a 20-mer mutant IDH1 peptide subcutaneously per dose. This record belongs to a study of a mutant IDH1 vaccine in newly diagnosed glioma. Looking at the study overall: Patients got their first vaccination 4-6 weeks after radiotherapy alone, or with temozolomide cycles. Former treatment meant radiotherapy, temozolomide, or both; the majority had gotten both. Study observations and caveats: Changes to the top peripheral T cell clonotypes appeared unrelated to pseudoprogression. The occurrence of vaccine-induced immune responses was seen in over 90% of patients.

Per germline, CDR1 MNHNY and CDR2 SVGAGI (reference sequence). The V and J ends lost 4 bases and 5 bases respectively, with 5 bases between them. The CDR3 consists of 11 residues. Here the sequenced sample was PBMCs, taken from a glioma patient whose treatment included an IDH1 peptide vaccine. J is TRBJ2-5 and V is TRBV6-6; D unclear. This TCR came from a woman aged 45-65 years with glioma. Here the CDR3 reads CASSLGETQYF. The CDR3 bases are TGTGCCAGCAGTTTAGGGGAGACCCAGTACTTC.